Here is one TCR beta chain with its context. The data were taken from a study of control samples from healthy donors and cancer patients. The V and J ends lost 5 bases and 10 bases respectively, with 9 bases between them. This CDR3 contains 12 residues. Germline assignment: CDR1 MNHEY and CDR2 SMNVEV (reference sequence). Clones were read by immunoSEQ multiplex PCR, and TCRdb kept only the in-frame ones, dropping some. The sample includes about 120,000 clones, 80% to 90% of them seen just once. The source material was blood. The chain uses TRBV27 and TRBJ1-6; D is undetermined. The clonotype originates from a middle-aged man in good health. CDR3 nucleotides: TGTGCCAGCAGTGTGGGAGGGTCACCCCTCCACTTT. As protein: CASSVGGSPLHF.